This T cell receptor (beta chain) appears in the sequencing data of a study of blood T cell repertoires in COVID-19. Background on the study: Some COVID-19 samples were acute and others convalescent; all came from the United States, Italy and Spain.

Trimming pared 5 bases from V and 1 base from J, leaving 12 bases between. The CDR3 sequence is 13 residues long. The germline CDR1 and CDR2 sequences are GTSNPN and SVGIG (reference sequence). Original analysis: Reference gene primer amplification in the assay estimated nucleated cell counts. This table comes from immunoSEQ multiplex PCR, and its TCRdb copy is limited to in-frame clones, with some not included. The V and J calls and clone size come from that table; D and trimming were worked out from the DNA. The data contain about 220,000 clones, about 88% of them singletons. The rearrangement links TRBV30 to TRBJ2-7; D might be TRBD2 (5 bases). The sequenced material came from peripheral blood. This TCR was recovered from a middle-aged man with active or convalescent COVID-19. For the CDR3, the DNA is TGTGCCTGGGGAAGAGGGCGGTCCTACGAGCAGTACTTC. This codes for CAWGRGRSYEQYF.